The rows below give T cell receptor beta chains drawn from one sample of a study of post-analysis software for immune sequencing data. TCRdb fed the PCR reads into MiXCR, producing one record per CDR3 protein. The table records some 690,000 distinct CDR3 sequences, approximately 30% of them present only once. The sample consisted of blood. Receptor source: a girl aged 10 to 17 with multiple sclerosis. Both conserved end residues are part of each CDR3. Each record gives: CDR3 DNA, CDR3 protein, clone size, J gene, V gene, D gene. A D gene is named only where the DNA matches it firmly. Some rows mark clone size as missing; the rest say once, few, many or name a class of expanded clone.

CDR3nt: TGCAGCGTTGGAGGGCCCAATGAGCAGTTCTTC
CDR3aa: CSVGGPNEQFF
abundance: few
j_gene: TRBJ2-1
v_gene: TRBV29-1
d_gene: .

CDR3nt: TGTGCCAGCAGCTTAGCGAGGGGGACAGGGCTAAAGTACTTC
CDR3aa: CASSLARGTGLKYF
abundance: few
j_gene: TRBJ2-5
v_gene: TRBV7-8
d_gene: TRBD1

CDR3nt: TGCAGTGCTAGGTTGCCCGGTGGCCCGGGGTCACCCCTCCACTTT
CDR3aa: CSARLPGGPGSPLHF
abundance: once
j_gene: TRBJ1-6
v_gene: TRBV20-1
d_gene: .

CDR3nt: TGTGCCAGCAGTTACTCGGCTCGGCAGGCGCCGCACTATGGCTACACCTTC
CDR3aa: CASSYSARQAPHYGYTF
abundance: few
j_gene: TRBJ1-2
v_gene: TRBV6-5
d_gene: .

CDR3nt: TGTGCCAGCAGCTTCGGGACAGGGAAGGGGTACAATGAGCAGTTCTTC
CDR3aa: CASSFGTGKGYNEQFF
abundance: .
j_gene: TRBJ2-1
v_gene: TRBV7-2
d_gene: TRBD1

CDR3nt: TGCGCCAGCAGCTTGGGGGGACAGGGCCGGAACTATGGCTACACCTTC
CDR3aa: CASSLGGQGRNYGYTF
abundance: .
j_gene: TRBJ1-2
v_gene: TRBV5-1
d_gene: TRBD1

CDR3nt: TGTGCCAGCAGTCCTGTTACAGGGGGCGCGAGGAACGAACTGTTTTTT
CDR3aa: CASSPVTGGARNELFF
abundance: .
j_gene: TRBJ1-4
v_gene: TRBV6-4
d_gene: TRBD1

CDR3nt: TGTGCCAGCTCACCTAAACACTCTGGGGCCAACGTCCTGACTTTC
CDR3aa: CASSPKHSGANVLTF
abundance: few
j_gene: TRBJ2-6
v_gene: TRBV18
d_gene: .

CDR3nt: TGTGCCAGCAGCCCTACAGGGGGCGGAAGCTATGGCCACACCTTC
CDR3aa: CASSPTGGGSYGHTF
abundance: once
j_gene: TRBJ1-2
v_gene: TRBV28
d_gene: TRBD1

CDR3nt: TGTGCCAGCAGTTACGGGGGCAGGAATTCACCCCTCCACTTT
CDR3aa: CASSYGGRNSPLHF
abundance: .
j_gene: TRBJ1-6
v_gene: TRBV6-5
d_gene: .

CDR3nt: TGTGCCAGCAGCCAAACATTAACTGAAGCTTTCTTT
CDR3aa: CASSQTLTEAFF
abundance: few
j_gene: TRBJ1-1
v_gene: TRBV27
d_gene: .

CDR3nt: TGTGCCAGCAGTCCCCGGTCCGGCTCGATGGAGACCCAGTACTTC
CDR3aa: CASSPRSGSMETQYF
abundance: .
j_gene: TRBJ2-5
v_gene: TRBV6-5
d_gene: .

CDR3nt: TGTGCCAGCAGCTTTGGTGGGACATCCCTCCATGAGCAGTTCTTC
CDR3aa: CASSFGGTSLHEQFF
abundance: few
j_gene: TRBJ2-1
v_gene: TRBV5-5
d_gene: .

CDR3nt: TGCAGTGCTAGACAGGCTGGGGGCACTGAAGCTTTCTTT
CDR3aa: CSARQAGGTEAFF
abundance: .
j_gene: TRBJ1-1
v_gene: TRBV20-1
d_gene: .